This T cell receptor beta chain originates from a study of shared clonotypes between healthy human individuals (dated by TCRdb to about 2020). About the investigation overall: The cohort comprised two women and a few men aged 18 to 49 years. Libraries were prepared and TCR repertoires were sequenced by different laboratories using diverse techniques, in order to increase sequencing depth and limit assay-specific biases. Per donor, three plates each were used for CD4 naive and CD4 memory, two for CD8 naive, and one for CD8 memory. Leukapheresis yielded between about 0.85 and 10 billion PBMCs per donor. To estimate repertoire size and how much clonotype sharing occurs between individuals, the study deeply sequenced the blood TCR repertoires of five healthy adults. What the work shows at the level of the full study, not this receptor alone: Sampling was restricted to blood, and TCR repertoires in tissues likely differ from the TCR repertoires found in blood. Because the study included a small number of donors, the genetic and exposure-history diversity represented was limited. When a few donors were compared, the shared fraction of clonotypes was about 5% for naive CD4, more than 3% for naive CD8, 2.3% for memory CD4, and about 0.36% for memory CD8. Pairwise subsampling indicated that sequencing depth was expected to affect the degree of clonotype sharing among donors. Naive subsets generally had larger estimated clonotype richness than memory subsets did. Rarefaction of sorted-subset datasets indicated incomplete sequencing despite the large sequencing depth. Compared with non-shared clonotypes, the clonotypes found in all four sorted-subset donors had higher generation probabilities.

TCR CDR3 regions were amplified from genomic DNA by multiplex PCR using the deep immunoSEQ assay. Extracted genomic DNA from each cell subset was spread evenly across all wells of several immunoSEQ 96-well plates, with each plate serving as a replicate. For sorted subsets, 200 to 250 ng of genomic DNA, equivalent to 25,000 to 35,000 T cell genomes, went into each replicate PCR. Purified libraries were measured with a Qubit 3.0 fluorometer, size-checked on a Bioanalyzer 2100, and measured again with the KAPA Library Quantification kit. Each immunoSEQ 96-well plate was sequenced on its own single-read 150-cycle Illumina NextSeq 550 flow cell. From the authors' description of their analysis: The immunoSEQ output contained only junctional sequences without quality scores, so filtering could not match that applied to full-length reads. Sequences were annotated with PyIR, a Python wrapper for IgBLAST v1.9, using IMGT germline references to assign V/J genes and CDR3. Reads were filtered out if the reads had weak V/J assignments (E-value above 1e-6), no CDR3, stop codons, out-of-frame junctions, or ambiguous translated residues. V3J clonotypes were defined as sequences sharing the same inferred V gene, J gene, and CDR3 amino acid sequence. To compute the percentage overlap between repertoires, the number of shared unique clonotypes was divided by the size of the smaller repertoire. Richness of each repertoire was evaluated using RTK rarefaction, the Chao1 estimator, and Recon v2.1 estimates of unobserved clonotypes. For all TCRbeta clonotypes obtained by the gDNA method from a few donors, generation probabilities were computed with OLGA. TCRdb's version of the immuneACCESS table is confined to in-frame rearrangements and falls short of the full clone set. An unresolved V gene accounts for under half of the shortfall where checked; the remainder is of unknown origin. V, J and clone size are those of that table, while D and trimming were read from the DNA. The sample profile shows approximately 2.3 million clones; 85% to 95% of them were found once. About 0.39% of the sample belongs to the ten largest clones.

CDR1 and CDR2 were assigned from the germline V gene as SGHAT and FQNNGV. V loses 3 bases of germline sequence and J loses 7 bases, and the interval between the two ends is 16 bases. Measured from the cysteine to the phenylalanine, the CDR3 is 15 residues long. The DNA shown is the 45-base CDR3, in frame from base 1. Donors were healthy HIV-negative adults with no recently reported acute infections or vaccinations. Every donor was a Caucasian adult residing in Nashville, Tennessee, USA. Magnetic negative selection was used to enrich CD4+ T cells, after which naive cells were positively selected on CD45RA and the negative fraction became the memory subset. After blood collection by leukapheresis, PBMCs were isolated using Ficoll-Histopaque density gradient centrifugation and then cryopreserved in the vapor phase of liquid nitrogen. Purity and quantity of every magnetically sorted T cell population were checked by analytical flow cytometry. Each sorted fraction had its genomic DNA isolated and then quantified by UV absorbance on a Nanodrop 2000c.

About this clone: It lacks a known antigen. It has no much larger one-base neighbor in the sample; base qualities were not kept.

The clonotype was recovered from a young man in good health. Some clones in this sample may be carry-over from other donors' samples. The sequencing sample was made of naive CD4+ T cells from PBMCs. The sample's cell subset or site label, decoded: CD45RA+ positively selected. The rearranged chain carries TRBV11-2 and TRBJ1-5; tentative D gene TRBD1, with 6 bases matching. The CDR3 protein: CASSFSPSTGQPQHF. At the DNA level, the sequence is TGTGCCAGCAGCTTTTCCCCATCGACAGGCCAGCCCCAGCATTTT.